A selection of T cell receptor beta chains follows, all from one sample in a study of cytotoxic CD8 clonotypes in ibrutinib-treated CLL. Repertoires were generated with immunoSEQ multiplex PCR, while TCRdb's copy carries only in-frame clones and drops some. Of 40,000 or so clones in the sample, roughly two thirds were seen once. The specimen was PBMCs, collected at disease progression, from a patient treated with ibrutinib. These receptors all come from a human donor with chronic lymphocytic leukemia. The CDR3 runs from the conserved cysteine through the conserved F or W. Part of the rows lack a size; the others show once, few, many or a class for expanded clones.

j_gene: TRBJ1-4
abundance: -
v_gene: TRBV6-1
CDR3aa: CASSEHTGSVGEKLFF

j_gene: TRBJ2-1
abundance: once
v_gene: TRBV28
CDR3aa: CASSFPLLLAGGSIYNEQFF

j_gene: TRBJ1-3
abundance: -
v_gene: TRBV7-8
CDR3aa: CASSPGGYSGNTIYF

j_gene: TRBJ1-3
abundance: once
v_gene: TRBV18
CDR3aa: CASSSNPGTAGNTIYF

j_gene: TRBJ1-1
abundance: -
v_gene: TRBV6-5
CDR3aa: CASSLQGVNTEAFF

j_gene: TRBJ2-7
abundance: -
v_gene: TRBV7-2
CDR3aa: CASSSDMTYEQYF

j_gene: TRBJ1-2
abundance: -
v_gene: TRBV5-1
CDR3aa: CASSLGTGSYGYTF

j_gene: TRBJ1-1
abundance: -
v_gene: TRBV20-1
CDR3aa: CSVGDIAEAFF

j_gene: TRBJ1-1
abundance: -
v_gene: TRBV6-1
CDR3aa: CASPRGLNTEAFF

j_gene: TRBJ1-1
abundance: -
v_gene: TRBV7-8
CDR3aa: CASSFPGEVSEAFF

j_gene: TRBJ2-3
abundance: few
v_gene: TRBV2
CDR3aa: CASSLETLDTQYF

j_gene: TRBJ1-5
abundance: -
v_gene: TRBV6-1
CDR3aa: CASTRARQPNQPQHF

j_gene: TRBJ2-1
abundance: -
v_gene: TRBV9
CDR3aa: CASSVSSNSYNEQFF

j_gene: TRBJ2-6
abundance: -
v_gene: TRBV7-9
CDR3aa: CASSTPFNVLTF

j_gene: TRBJ2-7
abundance: -
v_gene: TRBV5-1
CDR3aa: CASSFLGGNEQYF

j_gene: TRBJ1-4
abundance: -
v_gene: TRBV2
CDR3aa: CASSSDRENEKLFF

j_gene: TRBJ2-7
abundance: -
v_gene: TRBV28
CDR3aa: CASTTYQGGAYEQYF

j_gene: TRBJ1-2
abundance: -
v_gene: TRBV25-1
CDR3aa: CASSDWGGSSGYTF

j_gene: TRBJ2-1
abundance: once
v_gene: TRBV2
CDR3aa: CASRPTYSSYNEQFF

j_gene: TRBJ1-1
abundance: -
v_gene: TRBV7-9
CDR3aa: CASSLLGGKGAFF

j_gene: TRBJ2-7
abundance: -
v_gene: TRBV7-9
CDR3aa: CASSLAQDRGLYEQYF

j_gene: TRBJ1-6
abundance: -
v_gene: TRBV27
CDR3aa: CASSLRGVNSPLHF

j_gene: TRBJ2-3
abundance: few
v_gene: TRBV27
CDR3aa: CASSLRSGGASDTQYF

j_gene: TRBJ2-3
abundance: -
v_gene: TRBV6-5
CDR3aa: CASSYYDGSTDTQYF

j_gene: TRBJ1-5
abundance: -
v_gene: TRBV7-2
CDR3aa: CASSLVGGQNQPQHF

j_gene: TRBJ2-7
abundance: -
v_gene: TRBV6-1
CDR3aa: CASHPRLYYEQYF

j_gene: TRBJ2-2
abundance: -
v_gene: TRBV25-1
CDR3aa: CASSDYRDAGELFF

j_gene: TRBJ1-2
abundance: -
v_gene: TRBV30
CDR3aa: CAWSLRRTGRGYTF

j_gene: TRBJ1-6
abundance: -
v_gene: TRBV7-8
CDR3aa: CASSLETRSSPLHF

j_gene: TRBJ2-2
abundance: -
v_gene: TRBV2
CDR3aa: CASSLRGLDTGELFF

j_gene: TRBJ1-2
abundance: few
v_gene: TRBV7-2
CDR3aa: CASSLWPASPNYGYTF

j_gene: TRBJ1-3
abundance: few
v_gene: TRBV9
CDR3aa: CASSGALGSGNTIYF

j_gene: TRBJ2-3
abundance: once
v_gene: TRBV7-3
CDR3aa: CASSFRDSDTQYF

j_gene: TRBJ2-7
abundance: -
v_gene: TRBV2
CDR3aa: CASSEMVAVSYEQYF

j_gene: TRBJ1-2
abundance: -
v_gene: TRBV11-1
CDR3aa: CASSLTGTGEGYGYTF

j_gene: TRBJ1-5
abundance: few
v_gene: TRBV28
CDR3aa: CASTEQTAPVRPQHF

j_gene: TRBJ2-7
abundance: few
v_gene: TRBV7-9
CDR3aa: CASSYSGSWNEQYF

j_gene: TRBJ2-3
abundance: -
v_gene: TRBV7-9
CDR3aa: CASSLIGTDTDTQYF

j_gene: TRBJ2-7
abundance: -
v_gene: TRBV30
CDR3aa: CAWSHGTIREQYF

j_gene: TRBJ2-2
abundance: few
v_gene: TRBV18
CDR3aa: CASSSGLMNTGELFF

j_gene: TRBJ1-4
abundance: -
v_gene: TRBV28
CDR3aa: CASRGGTNEKLFF

j_gene: TRBJ2-7
abundance: -
v_gene: TRBV7-9
CDR3aa: CASSLALAGGRYEQYF

j_gene: TRBJ2-2
abundance: -
v_gene: TRBV7-8
CDR3aa: CASSSHGGLAGPNTGELFF

j_gene: TRBJ2-5
abundance: -
v_gene: TRBV5-1
CDR3aa: CASSPGQGTETQYF

j_gene: TRBJ2-7
abundance: few
v_gene: TRBV5-1
CDR3aa: CASSSTGDWGEQYF

j_gene: TRBJ1-2
abundance: -
v_gene: TRBV6-5
CDR3aa: CASSYSTVTGGFGYTF